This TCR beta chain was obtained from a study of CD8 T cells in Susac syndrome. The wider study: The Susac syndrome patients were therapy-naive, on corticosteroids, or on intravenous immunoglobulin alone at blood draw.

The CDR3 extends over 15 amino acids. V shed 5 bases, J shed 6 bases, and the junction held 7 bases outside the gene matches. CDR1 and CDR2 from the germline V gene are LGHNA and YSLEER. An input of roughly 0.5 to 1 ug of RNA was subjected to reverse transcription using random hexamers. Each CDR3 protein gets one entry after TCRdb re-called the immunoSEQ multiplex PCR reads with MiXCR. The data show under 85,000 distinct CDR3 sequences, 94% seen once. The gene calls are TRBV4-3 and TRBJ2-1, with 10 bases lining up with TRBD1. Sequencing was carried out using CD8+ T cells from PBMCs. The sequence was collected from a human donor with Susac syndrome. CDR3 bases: TGCGCCAGCAGCTCTCGACAGGGGGCACTCAATGAGCAGTTCTTC. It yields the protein CASSSRQGALNEQFF.